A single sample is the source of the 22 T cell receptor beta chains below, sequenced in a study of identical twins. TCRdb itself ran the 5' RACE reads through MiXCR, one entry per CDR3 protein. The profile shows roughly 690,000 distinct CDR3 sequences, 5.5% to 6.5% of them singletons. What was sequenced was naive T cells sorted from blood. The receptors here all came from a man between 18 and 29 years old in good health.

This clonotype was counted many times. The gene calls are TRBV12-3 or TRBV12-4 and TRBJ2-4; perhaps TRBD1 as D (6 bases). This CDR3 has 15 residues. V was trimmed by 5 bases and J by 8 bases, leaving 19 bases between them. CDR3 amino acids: CASSPRQAESHIQYF. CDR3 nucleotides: TGTGCCAGCAGTCCTCGACAGGCAGAATCACACATTCAGTACTTC.

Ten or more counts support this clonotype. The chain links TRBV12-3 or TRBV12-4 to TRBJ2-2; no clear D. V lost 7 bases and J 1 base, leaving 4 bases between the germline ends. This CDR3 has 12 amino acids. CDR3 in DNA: TGTGCCAGCAAAGGGAACACCGGGGAGCTGTTTTTT. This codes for CASKGNTGELFF.

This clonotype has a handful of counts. The CDR3 sequence is CASSLAGARYEQYF. CDR3 nucleotide sequence: TGTGCCAGCAGTTTGGCAGGTGCCCGGTACGAGCAGTACTTC. J is TRBJ2-7 and V is TRBV12-3 or TRBV12-4, with D uncertain. The CDR3 covers 14 residues. V was clipped by 3 bases and J by 4 bases, with 13 bases between them.

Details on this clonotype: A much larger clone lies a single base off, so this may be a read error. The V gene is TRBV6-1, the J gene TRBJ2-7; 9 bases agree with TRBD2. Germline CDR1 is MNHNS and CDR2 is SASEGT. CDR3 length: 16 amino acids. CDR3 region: CASNPYSGREVDEQHV. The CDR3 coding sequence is TGTGCCAGCAATCCGTATAGCGGGAGAGAAGTCGACGAGCAGCACGTC.

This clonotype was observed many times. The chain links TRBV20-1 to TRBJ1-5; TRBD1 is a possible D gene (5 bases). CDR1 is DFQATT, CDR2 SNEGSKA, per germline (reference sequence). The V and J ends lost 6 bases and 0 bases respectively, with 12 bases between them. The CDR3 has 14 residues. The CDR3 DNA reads TGCAGTGCAGAGGGGCATAATAGCAATCAGCCCCAGCATTTT. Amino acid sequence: CSAEGHNSNQPQHF.

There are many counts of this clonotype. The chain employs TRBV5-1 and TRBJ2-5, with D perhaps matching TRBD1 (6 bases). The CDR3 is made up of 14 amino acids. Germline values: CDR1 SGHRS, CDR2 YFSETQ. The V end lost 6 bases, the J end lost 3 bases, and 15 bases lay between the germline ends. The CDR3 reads CASMGGNREETQYF. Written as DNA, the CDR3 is TGCGCCAGCATGGGTGGCAACAGGGAAGAGACCCAGTACTTC.

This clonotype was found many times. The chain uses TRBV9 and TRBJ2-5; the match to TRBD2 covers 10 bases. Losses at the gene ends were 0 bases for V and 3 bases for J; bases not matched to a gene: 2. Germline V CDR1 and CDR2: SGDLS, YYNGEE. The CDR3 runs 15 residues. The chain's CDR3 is CASSVVGTSEETQYF. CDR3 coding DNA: TGTGCCAGCAGCGTAGTCGGGACTAGCGAAGAGACCCAGTACTTC.

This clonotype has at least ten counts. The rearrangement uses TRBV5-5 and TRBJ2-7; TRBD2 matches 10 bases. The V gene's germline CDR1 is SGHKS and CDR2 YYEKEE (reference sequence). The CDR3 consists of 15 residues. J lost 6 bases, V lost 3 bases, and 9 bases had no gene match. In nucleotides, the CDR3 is TGTGCCAGCAGCTCCGCCCTGGGACTAGCGACCGAGCAGTACTTC. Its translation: CASSSALGLATEQYF.

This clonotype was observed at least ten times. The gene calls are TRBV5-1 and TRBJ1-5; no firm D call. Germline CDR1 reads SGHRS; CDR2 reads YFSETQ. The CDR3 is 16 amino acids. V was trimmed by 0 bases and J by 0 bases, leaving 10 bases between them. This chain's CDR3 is CASSLGPKNSNQPQHF. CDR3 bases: TGCGCCAGCAGCTTGGGTCCCAAGAATAGCAATCAGCCCCAGCATTTT.

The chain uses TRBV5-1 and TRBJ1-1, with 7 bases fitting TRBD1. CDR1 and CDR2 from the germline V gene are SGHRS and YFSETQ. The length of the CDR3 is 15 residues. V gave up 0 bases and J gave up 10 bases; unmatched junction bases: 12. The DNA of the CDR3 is TGCGCCAGCAGCTTGGCGGGTCGACAGGGTGGGATAGCTTTCTTT. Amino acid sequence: CASSLAGRQGGIAFF.

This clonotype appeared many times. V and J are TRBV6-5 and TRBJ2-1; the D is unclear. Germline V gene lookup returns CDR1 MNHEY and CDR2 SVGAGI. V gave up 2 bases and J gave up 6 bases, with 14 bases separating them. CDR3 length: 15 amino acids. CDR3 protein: CASSYITGHPNEQFF. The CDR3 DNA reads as TGTGCCAGCAGTTACATTACGGGCCACCCCAATGAGCAGTTCTTC.

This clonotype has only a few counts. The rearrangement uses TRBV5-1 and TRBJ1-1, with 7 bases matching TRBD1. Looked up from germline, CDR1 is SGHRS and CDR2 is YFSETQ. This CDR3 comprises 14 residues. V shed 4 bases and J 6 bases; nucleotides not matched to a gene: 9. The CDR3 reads CASSHGTAKSEAFF. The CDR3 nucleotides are TGCGCCAGCAGCCACGGGACAGCGAAGTCTGAAGCTTTCTTT.

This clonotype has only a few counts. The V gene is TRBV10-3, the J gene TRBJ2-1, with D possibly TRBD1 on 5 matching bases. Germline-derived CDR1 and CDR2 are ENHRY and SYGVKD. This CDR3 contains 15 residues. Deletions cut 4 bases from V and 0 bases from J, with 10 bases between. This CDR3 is CAISVSGLSYNEQFF. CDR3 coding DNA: TGTGCCATCAGTGTTTCAGGGCTCTCCTACAATGAGCAGTTCTTC.

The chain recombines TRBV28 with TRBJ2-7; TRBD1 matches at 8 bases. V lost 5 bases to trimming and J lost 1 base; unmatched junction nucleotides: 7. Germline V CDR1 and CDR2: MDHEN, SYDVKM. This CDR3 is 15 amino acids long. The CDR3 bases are TGTGCCAGCAGTGAGGACAGGGAGAAGTCCTACGAGCAGTACTTC. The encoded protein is CASSEDREKSYEQYF.

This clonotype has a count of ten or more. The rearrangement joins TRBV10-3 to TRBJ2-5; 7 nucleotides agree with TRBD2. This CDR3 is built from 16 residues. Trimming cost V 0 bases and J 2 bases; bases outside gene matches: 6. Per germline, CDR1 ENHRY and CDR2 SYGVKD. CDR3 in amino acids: CAISESMGLPQETQYF. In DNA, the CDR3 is TGTGCCATCAGTGAGTCCATGGGACTACCTCAAGAGACCCAGTACTTC.

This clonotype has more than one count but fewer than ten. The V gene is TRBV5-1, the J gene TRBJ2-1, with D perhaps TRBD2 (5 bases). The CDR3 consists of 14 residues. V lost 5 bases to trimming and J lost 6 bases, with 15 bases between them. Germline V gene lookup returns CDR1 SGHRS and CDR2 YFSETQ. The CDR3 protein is CASSERTWSNEQFF. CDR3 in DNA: TGCGCCAGCAGTGAGCGGACCTGGAGCAATGAGCAGTTCTTC.

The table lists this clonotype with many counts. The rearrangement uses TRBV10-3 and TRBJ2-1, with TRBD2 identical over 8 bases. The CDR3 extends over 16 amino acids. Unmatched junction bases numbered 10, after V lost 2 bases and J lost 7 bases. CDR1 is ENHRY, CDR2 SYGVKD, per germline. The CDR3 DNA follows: TGTGCCATCAGTGAGATTCCGGGACTAGGGAGAAATGAGCAGTTCTTC. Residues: CAISEIPGLGRNEQFF.

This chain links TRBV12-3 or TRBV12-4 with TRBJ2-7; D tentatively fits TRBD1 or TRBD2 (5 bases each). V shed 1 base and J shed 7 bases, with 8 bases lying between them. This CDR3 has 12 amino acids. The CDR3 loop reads CASSLGGEEQYV. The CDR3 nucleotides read TGTGCCAGCAGTTTAGGAGGGGAAGAGCAGTACGTC.

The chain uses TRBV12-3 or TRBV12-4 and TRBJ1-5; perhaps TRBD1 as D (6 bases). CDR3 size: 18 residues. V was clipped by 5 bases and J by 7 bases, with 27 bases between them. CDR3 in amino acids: CASSPRVGGGEAKQPQHF. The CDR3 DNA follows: TGTGCCAGCAGTCCGCGGGTTGGGGGGGGCGAGGCTAAGCAGCCCCAGCATTTT.

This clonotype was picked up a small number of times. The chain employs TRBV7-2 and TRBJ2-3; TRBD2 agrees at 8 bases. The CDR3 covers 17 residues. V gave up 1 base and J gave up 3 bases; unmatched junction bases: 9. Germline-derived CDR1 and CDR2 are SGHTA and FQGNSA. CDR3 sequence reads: CASSLVLGLGLTDTQYF. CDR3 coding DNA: TGTGCCAGCAGCTTAGTGTTGGGACTAGGACTTACAGATACGCAGTATTTT.

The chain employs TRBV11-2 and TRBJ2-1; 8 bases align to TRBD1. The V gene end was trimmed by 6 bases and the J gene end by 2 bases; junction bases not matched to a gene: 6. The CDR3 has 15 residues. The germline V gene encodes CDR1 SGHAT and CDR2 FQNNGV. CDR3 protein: CASSRQGSTYNEQFF. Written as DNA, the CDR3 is TGTGCCAGCAGTCGACAGGGGTCAACCTACAATGAGCAGTTCTTC.

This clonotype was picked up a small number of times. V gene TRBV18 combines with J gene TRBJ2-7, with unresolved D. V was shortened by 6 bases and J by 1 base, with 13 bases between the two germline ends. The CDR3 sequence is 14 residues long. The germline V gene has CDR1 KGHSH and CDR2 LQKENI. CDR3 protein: CASSPPDSSYEQYF. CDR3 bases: TGTGCCAGCTCCCCTCCTGACTCTTCCTACGAGCAGTACTTC.